The sequence of this T cell receptor beta chain was determined in a study of blood T cell repertoires in COVID-19. For the study at large: Samples of COVID-19 (acute and convalescent) were obtained from the United States, Italy and Spain. Sources were T cells, B-cell-depleted T cells, or PBMCs; the material itself was cDNA or gDNA.

V gave up 0 bases and J gave up 5 bases, with 17 bases separating them. The V gene's germline CDR1 is LGHDT and CDR2 YNNKEL (reference sequence). CDR3 length: 17 residues. Under the authors' procedure: Reference gene primer amplification gave estimated nucleated cell counts. Using immunoSEQ multiplex PCR, the repertoire was profiled, and TCRdb retains in-frame clones only, with some absent. That table gives V, J and clone size, and the DNA gave D and trimming. The sample has just under 40,000 clones, about 90% seen once; the top ten hold less than 25%. Source material: peripheral blood. This clonotype was sampled from a man aged 45-65 years with active or convalescent COVID-19. This chain connects TRBV3-1 (or the pseudogene TRBV3-2) to TRBJ2-1; TRBD2 might be the D (6 bases). CDR3 in amino acids: CASSQEPGLTSDNEQFF. CDR3 bases: TGTGCCAGCAGCCAAGAACCGGGACTCACGTCCGACAATGAGCAGTTCTTC.